These 22 T cell receptor beta chains were all obtained from the same sample, sequenced in a study of shared clonotypes between healthy human individuals (dated by TCRdb to 2018 to 2020). CD8 naive samples consisted of CD45RO-negative cells that were positively selected for CCR7, yielding a CD45RA+CCR7+ population without TemRA cells. Library prep was done by the immunoSEQ multiplex PCR assay. This is the immuneACCESS table as TCRdb keeps it, with only in-frame sequences that have V and J called. A part of the clones is gone; compared with another copy, unresolved V genes explain less than half, and the rest is unexplained. The sample records 1.5 million to 2.5 million clones, 85% to 95% of which are singletons. Clones ranked in the top ten supply approximately 1.2% of the sample. The sample consisted of naive CD8+ T cells sorted from blood. The sample's cell subset or site label, in plain terms: CD45RA+CCR7+. The receptors were gathered from a man aged 18 to 30 in good health.

The chain links TRBV27 to TRBJ1-1, with D hard to call. Germline CDR1 MNHEY, CDR2 SMNVEV (reference sequence). The CDR3 consists of 16 residues. V was clipped by 6 bases and J by 2 bases, with 19 bases between them. The CDR3 protein is CASRRYTGQINTEAFF. In nucleotides, the CDR3 is TGTGCCAGCAGGAGGTATACTGGGCAGATAAACACTGAAGCTTTCTTT.

The gene calls are TRBV28 and TRBJ1-3; 7 positions agree with TRBD1. The ends lost 4 bases at V and 3 bases at J; junction bases unmatched: 6. There are 15 residues in the CDR3. The germline V gene encodes CDR1 MDHEN and CDR2 SYDVKM. The CDR3 nucleotides read TGTGCCAGCAGTTCCCCCGGGACAGTTGGAAACACCATATATTTT. Translated, it gives CASSSPGTVGNTIYF.

The CDR3 DNA follows: TGTGCCAGCAGTTACTCAGGGTCTGAAAAACTGTTTTTT. This sequence encodes CASSYSGSEKLFF. The chain links TRBV6-6 to TRBJ1-4; the D is unclear. Trimming shortened V by 0 bases and J by 7 bases, and 6 bases separated the two germline ends. Germline CDR1 is MNHNY and CDR2 is SVGAGI (reference sequence). CDR3 length equals 13 residues.

The rearrangement links TRBV6-1 to TRBJ1-5, with a possible D match to TRBD1 (5 bases). This CDR3 spans 14 amino acids. Looked up from germline, CDR1 is MNHNS and CDR2 is SASEGT. V was cut by 7 bases and J by 0 bases, with 10 bases left in between. CDR3: CASKGPLSNQPQHF. DNA of the CDR3: TGTGCCAGCAAGGGGCCTCTTAGCAATCAGCCCCAGCATTTT.

This chain joins TRBV27 and TRBJ1-6, with 7 bases that match TRBD1. Germline trimming cut 5 bases from V and 3 bases from J; bases unmatched to any gene: 4. The V gene's germline CDR1 is MNHEY and CDR2 SMNVEV (reference sequence). This CDR3 has 15 amino acids. CDR3 coding DNA: TGTGCCAGCAGTCCCAGGGGGGACTATAATTCACCCCTCCACTTT. Protein product: CASSPRGDYNSPLHF.

V gene TRBV5-6 combines with J gene TRBJ1-1; D gene unclear. The germline V gene encodes CDR1 SGHDT and CDR2 YYEEEE. The CDR3 loop spans 13 amino acids. The V end lost 2 bases, the J end lost 2 bases, and 7 bases lay between the germline ends. The CDR3 DNA reads as TGTGCCAGCAGCTTAGGCGATAACACTGAAGCTTTCTTT. Residues: CASSLGDNTEAFF.

J is TRBJ1-2 and V is TRBV28, with D perhaps matching TRBD1 (5 bases). Looked up from germline, CDR1 is MDHEN and CDR2 is SYDVKM. The CDR3 consists of 12 residues. V was pared by 6 bases and J by 5 bases, with 10 bases between. The CDR3 is CASRQGGYGYTF. The CDR3, as DNA: TGTGCCAGCAGGCAGGGCGGTTATGGCTACACCTTC.

This rearrangement joins TRBV19 to TRBJ1-5, with unresolved D. Germline lookup yields CDR1 LNHDA and CDR2 SQIVND (reference sequence). The CDR3 spans 14 residues. The V end lost 4 bases, the J end lost 1 base, and 8 bases lay between the germline ends. CDR3 sequence: CASSTKPSNQPQHF. As DNA, the CDR3 is TGTGCCAGTAGTACCAAGCCAAGCAATCAGCCCCAGCATTTT. Filled out from reference TRBV19 and TRBJ1-5, the complete variable domain reads DGGITQSPKYLFRKEGQNVTLSCEQNLNHDAMYWYRQDPGQGLRLIYYSQIVNDFQKGDIAEGYSVSREKKESFPLTVTSAQKNPTAFYLCASSTKPSNQPQHFGDGTRLSIL.

This clone was picked up one time. This chain uses TRBV19 with TRBJ2-2; D is undetermined. CDR1 and CDR2 (germline): LNHDA, SQIVND (reference sequence). CDR3 length: 16 residues. V was pared by 1 base and J by 0 bases, with 9 bases between. Here the CDR3 reads CASSIGITANTGELFF. DNA of the CDR3: TGTGCCAGTAGTATAGGGATTACCGCGAACACCGGGGAGCTGTTTTTT.

The chain recombines TRBV5-1 with TRBJ1-1; maybe TRBD1 (5 bases). Germline CDR1 and CDR2: SGHRS and YFSETQ. CDR3 length: 13 residues. The ends were cut back, 0 bases at V and 4 bases at J, with 7 bases in the middle. CDR3 loop: CASSLEGFTEAFF. For the CDR3, the DNA is TGCGCCAGCAGCTTGGAGGGGTTCACTGAAGCTTTCTTT.

The V gene is TRBV30, the J gene TRBJ2-5; 9 bases fit TRBD2. CDR3 length: 15 residues. Germline assignment: CDR1 GTSNPN and CDR2 SVGIG (reference sequence). With 4 bases clipped from V and 0 bases from J, the junction kept 6 bases outside the gene matches. The CDR3 coding sequence is TGTGCCTGGATTTATAGCGGGGGAAACCAAGAGACCCAGTACTTC. Encoded protein: CAWIYSGGNQETQYF.

The rearrangement links TRBV19 to TRBJ1-5; 8 nucleotides match TRBD1. The CDR3 is 14 residues long. The germline V gene encodes CDR1 LNHDA and CDR2 SQIVND (reference sequence). V was clipped by 6 bases and J by 3 bases; unmatched bases: 4. This chain's CDR3 is CASRKDRDNQPQHF. CDR3 DNA sequence: TGTGCCAGTAGGAAGGACAGGGACAATCAGCCCCAGCATTTT. Looking up the rest from reference TRBV19 and TRBJ1-5 gives the full variable domain: DGGITQSPKYLFRKEGQNVTLSCEQNLNHDAMYWYRQDPGQGLRLIYYSQIVNDFQKGDIAEGYSVSREKKESFPLTVTSAQKNPTAFYLCASRKDRDNQPQHFGDGTRLSIL.

This chain joins TRBV11-2 and TRBJ2-7; TRBD2 agrees at 8 bases. The CDR3 runs 15 residues. V shed 1 base and J 3 bases; nucleotides not matched to a gene: 5. Looked up from germline, CDR1 is SGHAT and CDR2 is FQNNGV. CDR3 amino acids: CASSLAGLGDYEQYF. For the CDR3, the DNA is TGTGCCAGCAGCTTAGCGGGACTAGGAGACTACGAGCAGTACTTC.

This chain uses TRBV28 with TRBJ2-7; perhaps TRBD1 as D (6 bases). Germline V gene sequence: CDR1 MDHEN, CDR2 SYDVKM. This CDR3 has 14 residues. With 8 bases removed from V and 0 bases from J, the gap between germline ends came to 14 bases. CDR3 amino acids: CASGKQGSSYEQYF. The CDR3 DNA is TGTGCCAGCGGCAAACAGGGTAGCTCCTACGAGCAGTACTTC. The full variable domain, its missing parts supplied by reference TRBV28 and TRBJ2-7, is DVKVTQSSRYLVKRTGEKVFLECVQDMDHENMFWYRQDPGLGLRLIYFSYDVKMKEKGDIPEGYSVSREKKERFSLILESASTNQTSMYLCASGKQGSSYEQYFGPGTRLTVT.

The chain recombines TRBV6-1 with TRBJ1-1; D unresolved. V gave up 3 bases and J gave up 1 base, with 12 bases separating them. The length of the CDR3 is 15 residues. The germline V gene encodes CDR1 MNHNS and CDR2 SASEGT. The chain's CDR3 is CASSEYPTSNTEAFF. The CDR3 nucleotides read TGTGCCAGCAGTGAGTATCCCACATCGAACACTGAAGCTTTCTTT.

The J gene is TRBJ2-3, the V gene TRBV7-8; the match to TRBD2 covers 12 bases. This CDR3 comprises 16 residues. Germline V CDR1 and CDR2: SGHVS, FQNEAQ. V was clipped by 5 bases and J by 6 bases; unmatched bases: 9. DNA for the CDR3: TGTGCCAGCAGCCCGAGACTAGCGGGAGTTTCGGATACGCAGTATTTT. Its protein product is CASSPRLAGVSDTQYF.

The chain joins TRBV7-9 to TRBJ2-1, with 10 nucleotides matching TRBD2. The CDR3 spans 16 residues. V lost 2 bases, J lost 6 bases, and 7 bases stayed unmatched. Germline V lookup: CDR1 SEHNR, CDR2 FQNEAQ (reference sequence). The DNA for the CDR3 is TGTGCCAGCAGCTTACCCCAAGCGGGAGGGCCCAATGAGCAGTTCTTC. This codes for CASSLPQAGGPNEQFF.

This chain joins TRBV28 and TRBJ2-1; TRBD1 agrees at 10 bases. V shed 3 bases, J shed 4 bases, and the junction held 3 bases outside the gene matches. Germline CDR1 reads MDHEN; CDR2 reads SYDVKM. The CDR3 sequence is 15 residues long. The CDR3 DNA is TGTGCCAGCAGTTTGATGGGACAGGGGTACAATGAGCAGTTCTTC. Protein sequence: CASSLMGQGYNEQFF. The full variable domain, its missing parts supplied by reference TRBV28 and TRBJ2-1, is DVKVTQSSRYLVKRTGEKVFLECVQDMDHENMFWYRQDPGLGLRLIYFSYDVKMKEKGDIPEGYSVSREKKERFSLILESASTNQTSMYLCASSLMGQGYNEQFFGPGTRLTVL.

A word on this clone: The same CDR3 can be traced to other DNA sequences in this sample. The chain has TRBV7-9 and TRBJ2-5; D gene ambiguous. This CDR3 region has 12 residues. CDR1 SEHNR and CDR2 FQNEAQ come from the germline V gene (reference sequence). V gave up 1 base and J gave up 4 bases, with 4 bases separating them. The CDR3 DNA sequence: TGTGCCAGCAGCTTAGATGGAGAGACCCAGTACTTC. Its translation: CASSLDGETQYF. The variable domain in full, with the rest retrieved from reference TRBV7-9 and TRBJ2-5, is DTGVSQNPRHKITKRGQNVTFRCDPISEHNRLYWYRQTLGQGPEFLTYFQNEAQLEKSRLLSDRFSAERPKGSFSTLEIQRTEQGDSAMYLCASSLDGETQYFGPGTRLLVL.

The chain uses TRBV25-1 and TRBJ2-3; D not certain. There are 13 residues in the CDR3. Germline CDR1 and CDR2: MGHDK and SYGVNS. V lost 4 bases and J 0 bases, leaving 5 bases between the germline ends. The CDR3 protein is CASSAISTDTQYF. CDR3 nucleotide sequence: TGTGCCAGCAGTGCAATCAGCACAGATACGCAGTATTTT.

V is TRBV10-3 and J is TRBJ2-3; 7 nucleotides align to TRBD2. This CDR3 region has 15 residues. Unmatched junction bases numbered 10, after V lost 5 bases and J lost 5 bases. The germline V gene has CDR1 ENHRY and CDR2 SYGVKD. The CDR3 DNA follows: TGTGCCATCAGTCTAGCGGCCCCAGGTGGAGATACGCAGTATTTT. Its translation: CAISLAAPGGDTQYF.

The chain uses TRBV10-3 and TRBJ2-3, with 9 bases that match TRBD2. The J segment lost 0 bases and the V segment lost 11 bases, leaving 12 bases of the junction unmatched. This CDR3 has 16 residues. Germline V gives CDR1 ENHRY, CDR2 SYGVKD. The CDR3 coding sequence is TGTGCCTCGAAACGCGGGGGGGAAACTAGCACAGATACGCAGTATTTT. Amino acids: CASKRGGETSTDTQYF.